These 27 T cell receptor beta chains were all obtained from the same sample, sequenced in a study of cytomegalovirus exposure and HLA in healthy donors. The PCR had 60 Vbeta and 13 Jbeta primers. The method was immunoSEQ multiplex PCR; TCRdb's version includes in-frame clones alone and lacks a portion of them. The sample consists of around 130,000 clones, around 85% of them appearing once. Sequencing input: PBMCs. The source is a woman in her twenties or thirties in good health and CMV-seropositive.

The rearrangement links TRBV4-1 to TRBJ2-3, with D possibly matching TRBD1 (6 bases). CDR1 MGHRA and CDR2 YSYEKL come from the germline V gene. Trimming cost V 1 base and J 4 bases, with 18 bases left between them. The CDR3 length is 17 residues. DNA of the CDR3: TGCGCCAGCAGCCAAGGGTGGGGGCCTCCCCCGGCAGATACGCAGTATTTT. It codes for CASSQGWGPPPADTQYF.

This chain uses TRBV5-1 with TRBJ1-1, with a possible D match to TRBD1 (5 bases). V was pared by 4 bases and J by 1 base, with 14 bases between. The germline CDR1 and CDR2 sequences are SGHRS and YFSETQ. The CDR3 consists of 15 residues. Here the CDR3 DNA reads TGCGCCAGCAGCACCTTGGGGGGTGAGAACACTGAAGCTTTCTTT. Its protein is CASSTLGGENTEAFF.

As concerns this clone: Germline and junction disagree at one end, which may indicate a read error. The rearrangement joins TRBV7-7 to TRBJ2-3; 7 positions agree with TRBD1. There are 14 residues in the CDR3. Germline CDR1 and CDR2: SSHAT and FNYEAQ (reference sequence). The CDR3 loop is CASSLTGGTDTQYF. The CDR3 nucleotides are TGTGCTAGCAGTCTTACAGGGGGCACAGATACGCAGTATTTT. Looking up the rest from reference TRBV7-7 and TRBJ2-3 gives the full variable domain: GAGVSQSPRYKVTKRGQDVTLRCDPISSHATLYWYQQALGQGPEFLTYFNYEAQPDKSGLPSDRFSAERPEGSISTLTIQRTEQRDSAMYRCASSLTGGTDTQYFGPGTRLTVL.

The V call is TRBV7-9, the J call TRBJ2-3, with 13 positions matching TRBD2. CDR3 size: 16 residues. CDR1 is SEHNR and CDR2 is FQNEAQ in the germline V gene (reference sequence). Trimming cost V 5 bases and J 3 bases; bases outside gene matches: 5. CDR3 residues: CASSHRLAGGTDTQYF. The CDR3 DNA follows: TGTGCCAGCAGCCACCGACTAGCGGGGGGAACAGATACGCAGTATTTT.

This clone appeared once. This rearrangement joins TRBV4-1 to TRBJ1-2, with 8 positions matching TRBD1. The CDR3 contains 13 residues. V was pared by 3 bases and J by 8 bases, with 5 bases of the junction left unmatched. Germline CDR1 reads MGHRA; CDR2 reads YSYEKL. This chain's CDR3 is CASSQGQVGGYTF. The CDR3 DNA reads TGCGCCAGCAGCCAGGGACAGGTCGGCGGCTACACCTTC.

This clone was seen a few times. The chain recombines TRBV6-4 with TRBJ2-1, with D possibly matching TRBD1 (6 bases). V gave up 3 bases and J gave up 0 bases, with 6 bases separating them. The CDR3 extends over 14 amino acids. Germline CDR1 reads MRHNA; CDR2 reads SNTAGT. The CDR3 DNA reads TGTGCCAGCAGTGAGGACAGCTCCTACAATGAGCAGTTCTTC. Amino acids: CASSEDSSYNEQFF.

The chain employs TRBV29-1 and TRBJ2-3; tentatively, D is TRBD2 (6 bases). Germline-derived CDR1 and CDR2 are SQVTM and ANQGSEA. This CDR3 is 13 amino acids long. Trimming took 3 bases from V and 5 from J, leaving 12 bases between them. The CDR3 here is CSVEAGRGDTQYF. The DNA for the CDR3 is TGCAGCGTTGAGGCGGGGAGAGGAGATACGCAGTATTTT.

The gene calls are TRBV9 and TRBJ2-3, with TRBD2 identical over 8 bases. V gave up 4 bases and J gave up 6 bases; unmatched junction bases: 10. The CDR3 extends over 15 amino acids. Germline CDR1 SGDLS, CDR2 YYNGEE. The CDR3 DNA follows: TGTGCCAGCAGCCCCCCGGGGGGGTATTCGGATACGCAGTATTTT. This gives the protein CASSPPGGYSDTQYF.

This clone appeared a few times. V and J are TRBV5-1 and TRBJ2-2; 7 nucleotides agree with TRBD1. CDR3 size: 14 residues. Trimming removed 4 bases from V and 5 bases from J; junction bases left unmatched: 5. The germline V gene has CDR1 SGHRS and CDR2 YFSETQ. The CDR3 sequence: CASSLIQGTGELFF. For the CDR3, the DNA is TGCGCCAGCAGCCTTATACAGGGGACCGGGGAGCTGTTTTTT.

J is TRBJ1-6 and V is TRBV28; 9 bases map to TRBD1. This CDR3 region has 17 residues. V lost 8 bases, J lost 7 bases, and 15 bases stayed unmatched. Germline CDR1 is MDHEN and CDR2 is SYDVKM. Written as DNA, the CDR3 is TGTGCCAGCGGGTCGTCTGGGGGACAGGGCCTCAATTCACCCCTCCACTTT. Translated, it gives CASGSSGGQGLNSPLHF.

The J gene is TRBJ2-1, the V gene TRBV19; a weak D match, TRBD1 (5 bases). This CDR3 is 15 amino acids long. The V end lost 7 bases, the J end lost 0 bases, and 13 bases lay between the germline ends. Germline V CDR1 and CDR2: LNHDA, SQIVND (reference sequence). CDR3 nucleotide sequence: TGTGCCAGTACCTCAAAGGGGAACTCCTACAATGAGCAGTTCTTC. This gives the protein CASTSKGNSYNEQFF.

The rearrangement joins TRBV28 to TRBJ1-3; D is undetermined. Germline V gene data show CDR1 as MDHEN and CDR2 as SYDVKM. The V gene lost 6 bases and the J gene lost 0 bases, with 9 bases spanning the gap. The CDR3 is 14 amino acids. CDR3 amino acids: CASSPPSSGNTIYF. The CDR3 DNA follows: TGTGCCAGCAGCCCCCCGAGCTCTGGAAACACCATATATTTT.

The rearrangement uses TRBV6-1 and TRBJ2-5; TRBD1 matches at 10 bases. CDR1 and CDR2 (germline): MNHNS, SASEGT. Trimming removed 5 bases from V and 5 bases from J; junction bases left unmatched: 8. The CDR3 has 15 residues. The CDR3 region has the DNA TGTGCCAGCAGTATTCAACCGGGACAGGGGGAGACCCAGTACTTC. Translating it yields CASSIQPGQGETQYF.

The V call is TRBV7-9, the J call TRBJ2-4; 8 bases map to TRBD1. J gave up 13 bases and V 5 bases, and 10 bases lay outside the gene matches. This CDR3 is 13 amino acids long. Germline V gene data show CDR1 as SEHNR and CDR2 as FQNEAQ (reference sequence). The CDR3 DNA sequence: TGTGCCAGCAGCCCCGGGACAGGACTCTGGCAGTACTTC. The encoded protein is CASSPGTGLWQYF.

The chain joins TRBV9 to TRBJ1-1; D uncertain. The germline gives CDR1 SGDLS, CDR2 YYNGEE. V lost 3 bases and J lost 6, with 15 bases in between. The CDR3 is 14 residues long. The CDR3 coding sequence is TGTGCCAGCAGCGCCCAACGCAGTAACCCTGAAGCTTTCTTT. Protein product: CASSAQRSNPEAFF.

V usage is TRBV6-5 and J usage is TRBJ1-1; D perhaps matches TRBD1 (5 bases). V was cut by 6 bases and J by 4 bases, with 15 bases left in between. In germline, CDR1 is MNHEY, CDR2 SVGAGI. This CDR3 has 14 residues. The CDR3 spells CASSRPGGTTEAFF. In DNA form, the CDR3 reads TGTGCCAGCAGCCGCCCCGGGGGGACCACTGAAGCTTTCTTT.

The V call is TRBV28, the J call TRBJ2-7; D possibly corresponds to TRBD1 (5 bases). This CDR3 region has 13 residues. CDR1 and CDR2 (germline): MDHEN, SYDVKM. Trimming removed 2 bases from V and 2 bases from J, with 7 bases in between. The CDR3 nucleotides read TGTGCCAGCAGTTTAAGACAGACCTACGAGCAGTACTTC. This sequence encodes CASSLRQTYEQYF.

The genes are TRBV28 and TRBJ1-1; 9 positions agree with TRBD1. Germline CDR1 reads MDHEN; CDR2 reads SYDVKM. Losses at the gene ends were 5 bases for V and 2 bases for J; bases not matched to a gene: 9. This CDR3 contains 16 residues. The CDR3 DNA is TGTGCCAGCAGTATCCGGGACAGGGTTTTAAACACTGAAGCTTTCTTT. It translates to CASSIRDRVLNTEAFF.

The chain links TRBV18 to TRBJ2-1, with 11 bases fitting TRBD1. The V gene end was trimmed by 2 bases and the J gene end by 5 bases; junction bases not matched to a gene: 5. CDR1 and CDR2 (germline): KGHSH, LQKENI. This CDR3 contains 16 residues. As DNA, the CDR3 is TGTGCCAGCTCACCAGGCGGACAGGGGGCCGACAATGAGCAGTTCTTC. Its translation: CASSPGGQGADNEQFF. Using reference TRBV18 and TRBJ2-1 for the parts outside the CDR3, the full variable domain is NAGVMQNPRHLVRRRGQEARLRCSPMKGHSHVYWYRQLPEEGLKFMVYLQKENIIDESGMPKERFSAEFPKEGPSILRIQQVVRGDSAAYFCASSPGGQGADNEQFFGPGTRLTVL.

This clone was detected only once. The chain uses TRBV5-1 and TRBJ2-1; 7 bases align to TRBD2. With 1 base clipped from V and 2 bases from J, the junction kept 3 bases outside the gene matches. Germline assignment: CDR1 SGHRS and CDR2 YFSETQ. This CDR3 has 15 amino acids. The CDR3 coding sequence is TGCGCCAGCAGCTTGCGGGGGGAACCCTACAATGAGCAGTTCTTC. Its protein is CASSLRGEPYNEQFF.

The rearrangement links TRBV5-1 to TRBJ1-2; 7 positions agree with TRBD1. Trimming took 2 bases from V and 8 from J; bases not matched to a gene: 12. This CDR3 region has 15 residues. Germline V gene lookup returns CDR1 SGHRS and CDR2 YFSETQ. CDR3 protein: CASSLSQLTGEGYTF. DNA for the CDR3: TGCGCCAGCAGCTTATCTCAATTAACAGGGGAGGGCTACACCTTC.

V usage is TRBV18 and J usage is TRBJ1-3, with 7 bases identical to TRBD1. The CDR3 is 17 residues long. Germline V lookup: CDR1 KGHSH, CDR2 LQKENI. V lost 2 bases and J lost 0; bases outside the gene matches: 7. The CDR3 DNA sequence: TGTGCCAGCTCACCAGTATGGGGACAGAGCTCTGGAAACACCATATATTTT. Translated: CASSPVWGQSSGNTIYF.

The chain carries TRBV5-1 and TRBJ2-7; 7 bases line up with TRBD2. The CDR3 is 15 residues long. CDR1 and CDR2 from the germline V gene are SGHRS and YFSETQ. The trim removed 4 bases at V and 4 bases at J, leaving 11 bases unmatched. CDR3 loop: CASSTFRDYIYEQYF. In DNA form, the CDR3 reads TGCGCCAGCAGCACCTTCCGGGACTATATTTACGAGCAGTACTTC.

The rearrangement joins TRBV28 to TRBJ2-1; TRBD2 might be the D (6 bases). The CDR3 contains 12 residues. Germline CDR1 is MDHEN and CDR2 is SYDVKM. CDR3 sequence: CAGGDSYNEQFF. The CDR3 nucleotides are TGTGCGGGAGGAGACAGCTACAATGAGCAGTTCTTC.

The V call is TRBV5-1, the J call TRBJ1-1; no clear D gene. The CDR3 has 15 amino acids. The V gene lost 2 bases and the J gene lost 1 base, with 12 bases spanning the gap. Germline loops: CDR1 SGHRS, CDR2 YFSETQ. CDR3 residues: CASSFGQAENTEAFF. DNA for the CDR3: TGCGCCAGCAGCTTCGGTCAGGCTGAGAACACTGAAGCTTTCTTT. Filled out from reference TRBV5-1 and TRBJ1-1, the complete variable domain reads KAGVTQTPRYLIKTRGQQVTLSCSPISGHRSVSWYQQTPGQGLQFLFEYFSETQRNKGNFPGRFSGRQFSNSRSEMNVSTLELGDSALYLCASSFGQAENTEAFFGQGTRLTVV.

J is TRBJ2-3 and V is TRBV21-1; the table's TRBD2 call for D was not verified on the DNA. TRBV21-1 is shown as a pseudogene. The CDR3 totals 18 residues. The CDR3 region has the DNA TGTGCCAGCAGCCTACGACTAGCGGGGGGGCCGAGGTTAGATACGCAGTATTTT. Translating it yields CASSLRLAGGPRLDTQYF.

J is TRBJ2-1 and V is TRBV6-5, with D hard to call. The CDR3 has 11 residues. The V end was cut by 7 bases, the J end by 9 bases, with 10 bases between. CDR1 and CDR2 (germline): MNHEY, SVGAGI. The CDR3 loop is CASISVGEQFF. The DNA of the CDR3 is TGTGCCAGCATCAGCGTAGGTGAGCAGTTCTTC.